This TCR beta chain is from a study of cytomegalovirus exposure and HLA in healthy donors. Study details: HLA-typed donors were the source of roughly 85 million unique TCRs held in an early data release. Study results and caveats: It was taken for granted in presence/absence analyses that sequencing depth across donors was roughly uniform. In vitro work confirmed that three CMV-associated chains recognize CMV antigens.

Turning to this clone: Its cognate antigen is unknown.

This CDR3 comprises 11 residues. Germline CDR1 reads SEHNR; CDR2 reads FQNEAQ (reference sequence). The ends lost 5 bases at V and 7 bases at J; junction bases unmatched: 1. This PCR relied on a set of 60 Vbeta primers and 13 Jbeta primers. The method was immunoSEQ multiplex PCR; TCRdb's version includes in-frame clones alone and lacks a portion of them. This sample has about 180,000 clones, with 75% to 80% found just once. The V and J genes are TRBV7-9 and TRBJ1-2; TRBD1 agrees at 7 bases. Sequenced: PBMCs. This sequence originates from a man between 35 and 55 years old in good health and CMV-seropositive. CDR3: CASSNRGGYTF. The CDR3 DNA sequence: TGTGCCAGCAGCAACAGGGGTGGCTACACCTTC.